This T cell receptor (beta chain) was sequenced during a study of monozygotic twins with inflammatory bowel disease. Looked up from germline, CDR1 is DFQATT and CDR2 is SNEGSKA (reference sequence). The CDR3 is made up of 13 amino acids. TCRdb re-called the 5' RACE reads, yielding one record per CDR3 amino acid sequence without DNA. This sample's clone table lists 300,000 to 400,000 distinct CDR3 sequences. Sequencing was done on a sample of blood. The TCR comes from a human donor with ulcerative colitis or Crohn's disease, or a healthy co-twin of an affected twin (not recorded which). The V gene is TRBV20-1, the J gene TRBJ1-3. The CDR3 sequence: CSARISFENTIYF.